A single TCR beta chain is shown here with its context. This receptor's antigen is unknown. Base qualities are not at hand, and no much larger clone is one base apart. The record originates from a study of blood T cell repertoires in COVID-19 (dated by TCRdb to the early 2020s). In terms of the full investigation: Samples from collaborators originated in the United States, Italy and Spain and spanned both the acute and convalescent phases of COVID-19. Deeply sampled blood TCRbeta repertoires from subjects exposed to, actively infected with, or recovered from COVID-19 were included in the dataset. The repertoires were made available in a free public database intended to serve as a resource for research on the immune response to SARS-CoV-2. Samples came from the ongoing ImmuneRACE study (first 160 participants) plus 1,254 subjects from 6 global collaborators. A de-identified subject ID, COVID-19 status, age in years and sex were almost always included in the sample metadata. Where available, HLA class I and class II types were taken from metadata supplied by the sample provider and were not determined by assay-based typing. The material from the prospective study consisted of cDNA or gDNA derived from T cells, B-cell-depleted T cells, or PBMCs. What the study reported, not specific to this receptor: The quantity of clinical and demographic metadata differed by source and by participant and was supplied without curation.

TCRbeta CDR3 regions were amplified from genomic DNA using the immunoSEQ Assay, a bias-controlled multiplex PCR. The study's processing was this. Nucleated cell counts per sample were estimated from amplification of reference gene primers within the assay. Sequence reads were collapsed and filtered to measure the absolute abundance of every unique TCRbeta CDR3 rearrangement. For each sample, productive Simpson clonality was calculated as the square root of Simpson's diversity index over productive rearrangements. TCRdb stores this immuneACCESS table with in-frame sequences only. Part of the clones is absent; in the studies checked, under half of the shortfall reflects unresolved V genes, and no reason is known for the rest. V and J calls and clone size are copied from that table; D and trimming were computed from the DNA. The sample yields 120,000 to 150,000 clones; around nine tenths were counted once. The ten most abundant clones make up approximately 9% of the sample.

CDR1 and CDR2 are drawn from the germline V gene: SNHLY, FYNNEI. Clipping removes 3 bases from V and 7 bases from J, with 2 as the unmatched junction base count. The CDR3 sequence holds 14 residues, the cysteine and phenylalanine included. The DNA shown is the 42-base CDR3, in frame from base 1. Each collaborating institution followed its own protocols to collect whole blood in K2EDTA tubes. For TCRbeta analysis, collaborator samples were shipped as frozen whole blood, as isolated PBMCs, or as DNA extracted from either sample type. The source of this sequence is a woman in her forties or fifties with active or convalescent COVID-19. Sequenced input: peripheral blood. In this chain, TRBV2 is recombined with TRBJ1-4, with 10 middle bases fitting TRBD1. This receptor has the CDR3 CASSETGGGEKLFF. In nucleotide form, the sequence is TGTGCCAGCAGTGAGACAGGGGGCGGTGAAAAACTGTTTTTT.